The 4 T cell receptor beta chains listed next were all sequenced from one sample in a study of T cell repertoires in aging, cancer and after chemotherapy (dated by TCRdb to about 2019). Sequenced on an Illumina MiSeq. Rearranged TRB sequences spanning V, D and J segments were amplified in a multiplex touch-down PCR with a mixed TRB-A/B primer pool. TCRdb trimmed the raw reads at Q25, called clones with MiXCR and kept productive beta chains. Each entry is one CDR3 protein sequence, shown with its most common DNA and genes. In all, the sample holds thousands of distinct CDR3 sequences, and around 30% of those were seen once. About 15% of the sample belongs to the ten largest clones. TCR beta rearrangements were amplified from genomic DNA extracted from peripheral blood rather than from sorted cells or RNA. Sequencing was done on a sample of blood. The receptors originated from a human donor with a solid tumor.

By sample fraction, this clonotype is medium-sized. The chain recombines TRBV6-5 with TRBJ2-1, with D possibly TRBD1 on 6 matching bases. Germline V gene lookup returns CDR1 MNHEY and CDR2 SVGAGI. The V end lost 5 bases, the J end lost 0 bases, and 14 bases lay between the germline ends. The CDR3 loop spans 16 amino acids. The CDR3 sequence: CASSPDRLSSYNEQFF. CDR3 DNA: TGTGCCAGCAGTCCCGACAGGCTTAGCTCCTACAATGAGCAGTTCTTC.

This clonotype is judged large. The chain has TRBV29-1 and TRBJ1-4; perhaps TRBD1 as D (6 bases). Germline V lookup: CDR1 SQVTM, CDR2 ANQGSEA. Trimming took off 4 bases at V and 11 bases at J, with 26 bases between the two ends. This CDR3 has 16 residues. The CDR3 protein is CSVATTQGRYNQKLFF. CDR3 DNA sequence: TGCAGCGTTGCGACTACCCAGGGGCGTTACAATCAGAAACTGTTTTTT. The full variable domain, rest sourced from reference TRBV29-1 and TRBJ1-4, is SAVISQKPSRDICQRGTSLTIQCQVDSQVTMMFWYRQQPGQSLTLIATANQGSEATYESGFVIDKFPISRPNLTFSTLTVSNMSPEDSSIYLCSVATTQGRYNQKLFFGSGTQLSVL.

The gene calls are TRBV12-3 or TRBV12-4 and TRBJ1-2; possibly TRBD1 for D (5 bases). V lost 8 bases and J lost 4, with 17 bases in between. The CDR3 has 14 residues. CDR3 protein: CASLRDTGFYGYTF. The DNA for the CDR3 is TGTGCCAGCCTAAGGGATACAGGTTTCTATGGCTACACCTTC.

The chain employs TRBV6-2 or TRBV6-3 and TRBJ1-5; D is undetermined. Trimming stripped 4 bases from V and 3 bases from J, with 13 bases between. Looked up from germline, CDR1 is MNHEY and CDR2 is SVGEGT. This CDR3 spans 15 amino acids. CDR3 region: CASSSLSGNNQPQHF. The CDR3 bases are TGTGCCAGCAGTTCCCTTTCGGGGAACAATCAGCCCCAGCATTTT.